The clone carrying this T cell receptor beta chain appeared a few times. What it binds is not known. The data were produced by immunoSEQ multiplex PCR, yet TCRdb's version contains in-frame clones alone and is incomplete. The repertoire includes some 50,000 clones, approximately 80% of them detected once, and approximately 0.62% sits in the top ten. The trim removed 3 bases at V and 3 bases at J, leaving 6 bases unmatched. CDR3 length: 17 residues. Germline loops: CDR1 SEHNR, CDR2 FQNEAQ (reference sequence). The sample belongs to a study of OX40 agonist ivuxolimab in advanced cancers. Broader study findings: Relative to CD4+, CD8+ T cells held more expanded clones on average.

This clonotype was obtained from an adult with an advanced solid tumor such as melanoma, head and neck, liver or kidney cancer. The rearrangement joins TRBV7-9 to TRBJ2-3, with 13 bases that match TRBD2. The material was CD4+ or CD8+ T cells sorted from blood, obtained in a trial of the OX40 agonist ivuxolimab. In nucleotides, the CDR3 is TGTGCCAGCAGCTTCACTAGCGGGGGGGCTGCGACAGATACGCAGTATTTT. This sequence encodes CASSFTSGGAATDTQYF.